The rows below give T cell receptor beta chains drawn from one sample of a study of blood T cells in healthy people across ages. TCRdb itself ran the 5' RACE reads through MiXCR, one entry per CDR3 protein. The data show 980,000 or so distinct CDR3 sequences, around 46% seen once. The sample taken for sequencing was blood. The receptors originated from a man aged 25 to 40 in good health. CDR3s include the opening cysteine and the closing phenylalanine or tryptophan. D genes are given only for firm matches. Where a row states a size, it is once, few, many or the class of an expanded clone; other rows omit it.

-,TRBV6-6,TRBJ2-3,-,CASSYMRTETDTQYF,TGTGCCAGCAGTTACATGCGCACAGAGACAGATACGCAGTATTTT
-,TRBV18,TRBJ1-1,-,CASSPPAGVVTEAFF,TGTGCCAGCTCTCCCCCAGCGGGGGTGGTCACTGAAGCTTTCTTT
-,TRBV7-9,TRBJ2-2,few,CASREDSNTGELFF,TGTGCCAGCAGGGAGGACAGTAACACCGGGGAGCTGTTTTTT
-,TRBV7-3,TRBJ2-6,-,CASTPTGGANVLTF,TGTGCCAGCACCCCAACGGGTGGGGCCAACGTCCTGACTTTC
TRBD1,TRBV12-3/TRBV12-4,TRBJ1-1,once,CASSFGPDRGDTEAFF,TGTGCCAGCAGTTTCGGCCCGGACAGGGGGGACACTGAAGCTTTCTTT
-,TRBV27,TRBJ1-6,-,CASTLSLYNSPLHF,TGTGCCAGCACCCTCAGCCTTTATAATTCACCCCTCCACTTT
-,TRBV29-1,TRBJ2-7,-,CSAESGATYEQYF,TGCAGCGCCGAATCCGGGGCAACCTACGAGCAGTACTTC
TRBD2,TRBV20-1,TRBJ2-3,few,CSDISGGPATDTQYF,TGCAGTGATATTAGCGGGGGCCCGGCCACAGATACGCAGTATTTT
-,TRBV3-1,TRBJ2-6,few,CASSHRSGANVLTF,TGTGCCAGCAGCCACCGCTCTGGGGCCAACGTCCTGACTTTC
TRBD2,TRBV6-5,TRBJ2-3,-,CASRSGAGPLPQYF,TGTGCCAGCAGAAGCGGGGCGGGGCCCTTGCCGCAGTATTTT
TRBD1,TRBV7-2,TRBJ1-2,-,CASSATGANYGYTF,TGTGCCAGCAGCGCGACAGGGGCTAACTATGGCTACACCTTC
-,TRBV6-5,TRBJ1-2,-,CASSYSISEHGYTF,TGTGCCAGCAGTTATAGTATATCCGAACATGGCTACACCTTC
TRBD1,TRBV4-2,TRBJ1-2,-,CASSQEKDRAYGYTF,TGTGCCAGCAGCCAAGAAAAGGACAGGGCTTATGGCTACACCTTC
TRBD2,TRBV5-1,TRBJ2-7,few,CASSPSGTRGSYEQYF,TGCGCCAGCTCCCCCTCCGGGACTAGGGGCTCCTACGAGCAGTACTTC
-,TRBV9,TRBJ2-3,-,CASSEQGDTQYF,TGTGCCAGCAGCGAGCAGGGAGATACGCAGTATTTT
TRBD2,TRBV12-3/TRBV12-4,TRBJ2-3,few,CASSFGGGDTQYF,TGTGCCAGCAGTTTCGGCGGGGGAGATACGCAGTATTTT
-,TRBV29-1,TRBJ2-7,few,CSVLLGVAGEQYF,TGCAGCGTTCTGTTAGGGGTAGCAGGCGAGCAGTACTTC
-,TRBV20-1,TRBJ1-2,few,CSALAPRPYGYTF,TGCAGTGCCTTGGCCCCCCGCCCATATGGCTACACCTTC
-,TRBV29-1,TRBJ1-2,-,CSVVGGAANYGYIF,TGTAGCGTTGTTGGGGGGGCTGCTAACTATGGCTACATCTTC
TRBD2,TRBV7-2,TRBJ2-2,many,CASSLGAGSNTGELFF,TGTGCCAGCAGCTTAGGAGCGGGGTCGAACACCGGGGAGCTGTTTTTT
-,TRBV12-3/TRBV12-4,TRBJ2-5,-,CASSAAGYQETQYF,TGTGCCAGCAGTGCCGCAGGGTACCAAGAGACCCAGTACTTC
-,TRBV6-4,TRBJ2-5,-,CASPATKVVCGQYF,TGTGCCAGCCCGGCAACCAAGGTAGTATGCGGGCAGTACTTC